Below are 29 T cell receptor beta chains sequenced from a single sample in a study of blood T cell repertoires in COVID-19. Measured with immunoSEQ multiplex PCR; TCRdb has only the in-frame clones, and not every one. Among 150,000 to 200,000 clones listed, roughly 80% were seen once. The sequenced sample was peripheral blood. The receptors were gathered from a man aged 60 to 75 with active or convalescent COVID-19.

Regarding this clone: Different DNA sequences within this sample yield the same CDR3. The gene calls are TRBV2 and TRBJ1-5, with a weak D call TRBD1 (6 bases). CDR1 and CDR2 (germline): SNHLY, FYNNEI. The CDR3 is 13 residues long. Trimming shortened V by 6 bases and J by 3 bases, and 9 bases separated the two germline ends. CDR3 protein: CASRGANNQPQHF. CDR3 bases: TGTGCCAGCAGGGGGGCTAACAATCAGCCCCAGCATTTT.

This chain connects TRBV7-2 to TRBJ2-7, with 9 bases matching TRBD1. This CDR3 has 14 amino acids. V shed 3 bases, J shed 5 bases, and the junction held 5 bases outside the gene matches. Germline CDR1 reads SGHTA; CDR2 reads FQGNSA. CDR3 nucleotides: TGTGCCAGCAGCTTCGAACAGGGGGCAAACGAGCAGTACTTC. It codes for CASSFEQGANEQYF.

This chain joins TRBV18 and TRBJ1-2, with 7 bases identical to TRBD1. Trimming at V came to 5 bases and at J to 0 bases, leaving 12 bases not matched to a gene. The CDR3 runs 17 residues. Germline CDR1 is KGHSH and CDR2 is LQKENI. The CDR3 reads CASSSRDSQSSNYGYTF. The DNA for the CDR3 is TGTGCCAGCTCATCTAGGGACAGTCAGAGTTCTAACTATGGCTACACCTTC.

The chain links TRBV7-2 to TRBJ2-7, with 7 bases aligning to TRBD2. CDR3 length: 14 residues. Germline V lookup: CDR1 SGHTA, CDR2 FQGNSA. J gave up 3 bases and V 1 base, and 3 bases lay outside the gene matches. The CDR3 DNA reads TGTGCCAGCAGCTTAGTGCCTAGCGGCTACGAGCAGTACTTC. Its protein is CASSLVPSGYEQYF.

This clone was picked up a small number of times. This sequence joins TRBV9 and TRBJ1-6; D gene ambiguous. The ends were cut back, 7 bases at V and 7 bases at J, with 15 bases in the middle. This CDR3 contains 14 residues. CDR1 is SGDLS, CDR2 YYNGEE, per germline. The CDR3: CASQTALGNSPLHF. CDR3 sequence (DNA): TGTGCCAGCCAAACAGCCTTAGGAAATTCACCCCTCCACTTT.

V usage is TRBV27 and J usage is TRBJ1-2; 8 bases are shared with TRBD1. The CDR3 runs to 12 residues. V lost 6 bases and J lost 7; bases outside the gene matches: 4. The germline V gene encodes CDR1 MNHEY and CDR2 SMNVEV (reference sequence). Here the CDR3 reads CASRGQVAGYTF. The CDR3 coding sequence is TGTGCCAGCAGGGGACAGGTTGCTGGCTACACCTTC.

This chain joins TRBV7-3 and TRBJ2-2; 8 bases are shared with TRBD1. This CDR3 has 14 residues. J was trimmed by 9 bases and V by 4 bases; bases with no gene match: 7. The germline gives CDR1 SGHTA, CDR2 FQGTGA. The CDR3 DNA follows: TGTGCCAGCAGCTCTGGACAGGGTAGGAGGGAGCTGTTTTTT. Protein product: CASSSGQGRRELFF.

In this sample, this clone turned up once. The chain employs TRBV28 and TRBJ2-2, with D possibly being TRBD2 (5 bases). The V gene lost 3 bases and the J gene lost 5 bases, with 19 bases spanning the gap. Germline V lookup: CDR1 MDHEN, CDR2 SYDVKM. The CDR3 is 17 amino acids. The CDR3 bases are TGTGCCAGCAGTTTGCCACCGGGATCCGGCCGGACCGGGGAGCTGTTTTTT. Translated: CASSLPPGSGRTGELFF.

The genes are TRBV20-1 and TRBJ1-2, with D uncertain. The CDR3 is 10 amino acids. CDR1 is DFQATT and CDR2 is SNEGSKA in the germline V gene (reference sequence). The ends were cut back, 5 bases at V and 2 bases at J, with 3 bases in the middle. The CDR3 spells CSAENYGYTF. CDR3 DNA sequence: TGCAGTGCTGAGAACTATGGCTACACCTTC.

The chain employs TRBV2 and TRBJ1-4; D ambiguous. Per the germline V gene, CDR1 is SNHLY and CDR2 is FYNNEI. The CDR3 sequence is 15 residues long. The germline V and J ends were trimmed by 6 bases and 0 bases, with 11 bases remaining between them. The CDR3 DNA sequence: TGTGCCAGCAGGTCCCGGGGTGCAACTAATGAAAAACTGTTTTTT. It codes for CASRSRGATNEKLFF.

The rearrangement uses TRBV12-2 and TRBJ2-7; the table calls TRBD2, which could not be checked here. TRBV12-2 is a pseudogene. This CDR3 is built from 17 residues. The CDR3 nucleotides read TGTGCAAGTCGCCAGGGACTAGCGGGAGGGCCGTCCTACGAGCAGTACTTC. This encodes CASRQGLAGGPSYEQYF.

CDR3 DNA: TGTGCCAGCAGCGTAGGAACAGGGCGCTACGAGCAGTACTTC. As protein: CASSVGTGRYEQYF. The rearrangement uses TRBV9 and TRBJ2-7, with TRBD1 as a possible D gene (6 bases). Germline lookup yields CDR1 SGDLS and CDR2 YYNGEE. Trimming removed 0 bases from V and 3 bases from J, with 10 bases in between. The CDR3 has 14 residues. Full variable domain (outside the CDR3, taken from reference TRBV9 and TRBJ2-7): DSGVTQTPKHLITATGQRVTLRCSPRSGDLSVYWYQQSLDQGLQFLIQYYNGEERAKGNILERFSAQQFPDLHSELNLSSLELGDSALYFCASSVGTGRYEQYFGPGTRLTVT.

The V and J genes are TRBV11-2 and TRBJ2-3; 10 bases fit TRBD2. CDR3 length: 15 residues. Germline CDR1 and CDR2: SGHAT and FQNNGV. V lost 4 bases to trimming and J lost 0 bases; unmatched junction nucleotides: 1. For the CDR3, the DNA is TGTGCCAGCAGCTCACTAGCGGGAAGCACAGATACGCAGTATTTT. Encoded protein: CASSSLAGSTDTQYF.

This clone occurred a few times. The genes are TRBV9 and TRBJ2-5; 11 nucleotides agree with TRBD2. Germline V gene lookup returns CDR1 SGDLS and CDR2 YYNGEE. This CDR3 contains 15 residues. V gave up 2 bases and J gave up 4 bases; unmatched junction bases: 4. CDR3 amino acids: CASSVSGRASETQYF. DNA for the CDR3: TGTGCCAGCAGCGTTAGCGGGAGGGCCTCAGAGACCCAGTACTTC.

The J gene is TRBJ2-7, the V gene TRBV6-5; 14 bases line up with TRBD2. This CDR3 has 16 residues. The germline V gene has CDR1 MNHEY and CDR2 SVGAGI. V lost 4 bases and J lost 4; bases outside the gene matches: 6. The DNA of the CDR3 is TGTGCCAGCAGTTCCCGACTAGCGGGAGGGCTGTACGAGCAGTACTTC. As protein: CASSSRLAGGLYEQYF.

The gene calls are TRBV28 and TRBJ1-1; D ambiguous. The CDR3 contains 14 residues. Germline assignment: CDR1 MDHEN and CDR2 SYDVKM. Trimming removed 7 bases at V and 8 bases at J, with 20 bases between. CDR3 DNA: TGTGCCAGCACTCCGCCAGGCAGGTTCAGGGAAGCTTTCTTT. Amino acids: CASTPPGRFREAFF.

The chain links TRBV5-1 to TRBJ2-7; D not resolved. CDR3 length equals 12 residues. Per germline, CDR1 SGHRS and CDR2 YFSETQ. Trimming removed 4 bases from V and 9 bases from J, with 14 bases in between. Here the CDR3 reads CASSLQKEVQYF. The CDR3 DNA sequence: TGCGCCAGCAGCCTTCAAAAAGAGGTGCAGTACTTC.

V is TRBV30 and J is TRBJ1-1, with D tentatively TRBD1 (6 bases). The CDR3 totals 11 residues. Germline assignment: CDR1 GTSNPN and CDR2 SVGIG (reference sequence). The CDR3 loop is CALGQNTEAFF. The CDR3 bases are TGTGCACTGGGACAGAACACTGAAGCTTTCTTT.

The chain combines TRBV6-5 with TRBJ2-5, with D perhaps TRBD2 (6 bases). CDR1 is MNHEY and CDR2 is SVGAGI in the germline V gene. V was pared by 8 bases and J by 1 base, with 11 bases between. The CDR3 length is 13 residues. The CDR3 sequence: CASRDSIQETQYF. The CDR3 coding sequence is TGTGCCAGCCGGGACTCGATCCAAGAGACCCAGTACTTC.

CDR3 protein: CASSLETGGTDTQYF. The CDR3 DNA reads as TGTGCCAGCAGCTTAGAAACGGGAGGAACAGATACGCAGTATTTT. This chain links TRBV11-2 with TRBJ2-3, with 7 nucleotides matching TRBD2. The length of the CDR3 is 15 residues. Trimming took 0 bases from V and 3 from J; bases not matched to a gene: 3. Germline CDR1 reads SGHAT; CDR2 reads FQNNGV.

This clone was picked up many times. V is TRBV5-1 and J is TRBJ2-2; D unresolved. V shed 0 bases and J shed 11 bases, with 11 bases lying between them. The CDR3 extends over 13 amino acids. Germline CDR1 reads SGHRS; CDR2 reads YFSETQ. In nucleotides, the CDR3 is TGCGCCAGCAGCTTGGTGGTGGGCCTTGAGCTGTTTTTT. Translating gives CASSLVVGLELFF.

This chain connects TRBV5-4 to TRBJ2-1, with 8 bases fitting TRBD2. CDR3 length equals 16 residues. Germline V CDR1 and CDR2: SGHNT, YYREEE (reference sequence). Trimming at V came to 4 bases and at J to 5 bases, leaving 11 bases not matched to a gene. The CDR3 loop reads CASSDRLARANNEQFF. CDR3 DNA sequence: TGTGCCAGCAGCGACAGACTAGCGCGAGCCAACAATGAGCAGTTCTTC.

V usage is TRBV23-1 and J usage is TRBJ2-7, with 8 nucleotides matching TRBD2. TRBV23-1 is filed as an ORF, its function uncertain. This CDR3 region has 16 residues. The junction had 14 bases not matched to a gene; V was cut back by 5 bases and J by 5 bases. The CDR3 DNA reads TGCGCCAGCAGTGGAGGGGCGGGAGGATGGGGGGACGAGCAGTACTTC. It codes for CASSGGAGGWGDEQYF.

V and J are TRBV18 and TRBJ2-2, with D possibly being TRBD1 (5 bases). Germline V gene lookup returns CDR1 KGHSH and CDR2 LQKENI. CDR3 length: 16 residues. With 0 bases removed from V and 2 bases from J, the gap between germline ends came to 10 bases. The CDR3 sequence is CASSPPMTANTGELFF. In nucleotides, the CDR3 is TGTGCCAGCTCACCACCCATGACAGCAAACACCGGGGAGCTGTTTTTT.

This clone is a singleton in its sample. The chain employs TRBV6-1 and TRBJ1-3; 10 bases fit TRBD1. CDR1 MNHNS and CDR2 SASEGT come from the germline V gene. The V segment lost 4 bases and the J segment 4 bases; nucleotides outside the gene matches: 13. The CDR3 runs 18 residues. The CDR3 spells CASSATSVGTGAGNTIYF. Written as DNA, the CDR3 is TGTGCCAGCAGTGCCACGTCTGTTGGGACAGGGGCAGGAAACACCATATATTTT.

The V call is TRBV11-3, the J call TRBJ2-1; D uncertain. This CDR3 has 12 amino acids. Germline V lookup: CDR1 SGHNT, CDR2 YENEEA. Trimming shortened V by 2 bases and J by 3 bases, and 2 bases separated the two germline ends. The CDR3 spells CASSLLYNEQFF. DNA of the CDR3: TGTGCCAGCAGCTTACTCTACAATGAGCAGTTCTTC.

This sequence joins TRBV24-1 and TRBJ1-5; TRBD1 matches at 12 bases. CDR1 and CDR2 (germline): KGHDR, SFDVKD. The CDR3 has 16 amino acids. V shed 3 bases and J 2 bases; nucleotides not matched to a gene: 1. The CDR3 region is CATSDGDRGRNQPQHF. The CDR3 DNA is TGTGCCACCAGTGATGGGGACAGGGGGCGCAATCAGCCCCAGCATTTT.

The chain couples TRBV7-9 to TRBJ1-5; D is perhaps TRBD1 (6 bases). In germline, CDR1 is SEHNR, CDR2 FQNEAQ (reference sequence). The germline V and J ends were trimmed by 1 base and 4 bases, with 11 bases remaining between them. This CDR3 is built from 15 residues. CDR3 region: CASSLGGTRNQPQHF. Here the CDR3 DNA reads TGTGCCAGCAGCTTAGGGGGGACAAGAAATCAGCCCCAGCATTTT.

The genes are TRBV27 and TRBJ2-1; TRBD2 is a possible D gene (6 bases). The CDR3 totals 13 residues. The germline V and J ends were trimmed by 4 bases and 4 bases, with 8 bases remaining between them. CDR1 and CDR2 (germline): MNHEY, SMNVEV (reference sequence). In DNA form, the CDR3 reads TGTGCCAGCAGTTATGCGGGGTACAATGAGCAGTTCTTC. Translated: CASSYAGYNEQFF.